This T cell receptor (beta chain) was sequenced in a study of T cells in tuberculosis. About the research overall: This South African cohort compared adolescents with or without latent tuberculosis against adults with active tuberculosis. Findings of the study overall: GEM motif frequencies gave around 70% accuracy; the GMM repertoire gave 80% to 90%. The TCR-beta difference was not significant; alpha differences partly reflected length.

Looked up from germline, CDR1 is SGHRS and CDR2 is YFSETQ. The CDR3 consists of 18 residues. J gave up 6 bases and V 3 bases, and 14 bases lay outside the gene matches. Documented time point: new active TB diagnosis, blood taken before or within 7 days of starting treatment. Of note for this clone: Antigen: not known.

Using immunoSEQ multiplex PCR, the repertoire was profiled, and TCRdb retains in-frame clones only, with some absent. The data hold 30,000 to 40,000 clones, with approximately 94% observed a single time. This TCR came from an adult with tuberculosis. The sequenced sample was PBMCs, obtained at tuberculosis diagnosis. J is TRBJ2-4 and V is TRBV5-1, with 11 bases identical to TRBD1. The CDR3 DNA reads TGCGCCAGCAGCTCCTACCCCTTGACGGGACAGGGGGGAAACATTCAGTACTTC. It specifies CASSSYPLTGQGGNIQYF.